This T cell receptor beta chain was documented in a study of CD8 T cells in ankylosing spondylitis. Notes on the study in general: Blood of patients with ankylosing spondylitis appeared to be characterized by a TCR beta motif of several highly homologous variants.

This clonotype has a count of ten or more. The antigen is undetermined. Quantitative 5'-RACE with molecular barcodes was used to make the TCR beta libraries. TCRdb reprocessed the 5' RACE reads via MiXCR and lists one record per CDR3 protein. Of some 7,600 distinct CDR3 sequences in the sample, more than 8% are singletons; the top ten hold about 23%. Trimming at V came to 4 bases and at J to 3 bases, leaving 6 bases not matched to a gene. CDR3 size: 15 residues. Germline assignment: CDR1 SGDLS and CDR2 YYNGEE. Specimen: blood, either unsorted or a sorted T cell fraction (not recorded which). This receptor was taken from a male donor with ankylosing spondylitis or in good health (not recorded which). The chain uses TRBV9 and TRBJ2-1; TRBD1 aligns across 8 bases. The CDR3 region is CASSPNRGSYNEQFF. CDR3 DNA sequence: TGTGCCAGCAGCCCGAACAGGGGGAGCTACAATGAGCAGTTCTTC.